The clone carrying this TCR beta chain was observed a handful of times. This entry is derived from a study of patients and donors after allogeneic stem cell transplantation. TCRdb used MiXCR to reprocess the RT-PCR reads, holding one entry per CDR3 protein. The sample yields some 880,000 distinct CDR3 sequences, about a sixth seen once. The germline gives CDR1 DFQATT, CDR2 SNEGSKA (reference sequence). V was pared by 5 bases and J by 5 bases, with 18 bases between. The CDR3 consists of 14 residues. Input material: blood, either unsorted or a sorted T cell fraction (not recorded which). This sequence originates from a human donor who was either an allogeneic HSCT recipient or a stem cell or donor lymphocyte infusion donor (not recorded which). It is not recorded whose cells these are; they may come from a transplant donor. The gene calls are TRBV20-1 and TRBJ2-5, with D maybe TRBD2 (6 bases). The CDR3 loop reads CSARPTRLLETQYF. The CDR3 bases are TGCAGTGCTCGACCGACTAGACTATTGGAGACCCAGTACTTC.